These 3 T cell receptor beta chains came from one sample sequenced in a study of cytomegalovirus exposure and HLA in healthy donors. The data were produced by immunoSEQ multiplex PCR, yet TCRdb's version contains in-frame clones alone and is incomplete. Of more than 95,000 clones listed, approximately 94% are singletons. Sample: PBMCs. The origin of the receptors is a woman aged 18-29 years in good health and CMV-seronegative.

The chain recombines TRBV5-1 with TRBJ1-1; 12 bases fit TRBD1. The CDR3 extends over 14 amino acids. J gave up 7 bases and V 4 bases, and 5 bases lay outside the gene matches. Germline V lookup: CDR1 SGHRS, CDR2 YFSETQ. CDR3 in DNA: TGCGCCAGCAGCGGGACAGGGGGCTTAGGTGAAGCTTTCTTT. Protein: CASSGTGGLGEAFF.

The rearrangement links TRBV14 to TRBJ2-1; TRBD2 matches at 10 bases. The CDR3 loop spans 15 amino acids. CDR1 SGHDN and CDR2 FVKESK come from the germline V gene. The V gene end was trimmed by 1 base and the J gene end by 6 bases; junction bases not matched to a gene: 3. The CDR3 DNA sequence: TGTGCCAGCAGCCAAGGGACTAGCGGTCCCAATGAGCAGTTCTTC. Translating gives CASSQGTSGPNEQFF.

The chain combines TRBV7-2 with TRBJ1-5, with D perhaps TRBD1 (6 bases). Germline assignment: CDR1 SGHTA and CDR2 FQGNSA. V was trimmed by 4 bases and J by 10 bases, leaving 11 bases between them. The CDR3 totals 12 residues. The CDR3 region has the DNA TGTGCCAGCAGCTGGGGGCCGGGTCCCCAGCATTTT. It is translated as CASSWGPGPQHF.